Listed below are T cell receptor beta chains from one sample, sequenced in a study of regulatory T cells in long-lasting Graves disease. TCRdb reprocessed the multiplex PCR reads via MiXCR and lists one record per CDR3 protein. The sample gives about 320,000 distinct CDR3 sequences, approximately 20% of which show up once; less than 40% is in the top ten. The source was peripheral blood mononuclear cells (PBMCs), collected at new diagnosis, from a patient treated with antithyroid drugs. These receptor sequences come from a female donor with Graves disease. Both conserved end residues are part of each CDR3. D genes are given only for firm matches. Clone size is given for some rows only: seen once, a few or many times, or a class if the clone is expanded.

j_gene: TRBJ2-5; v_gene: TRBV7-3; abundance: .; d_gene: .; len: 13; CDR3aa: CASSLGGEGAQYF; CDR3nt: TGTGCCAGCAGCCTCGGGGGAGAAGGGGCCCAGTACTTC
j_gene: TRBJ1-2; v_gene: TRBV11-3; abundance: many; d_gene: .; len: 15; CDR3aa: CASSGRGLNRYGYTF; CDR3nt: TGTGCCAGCAGCGGACGGGGACTGAATCGCTATGGCTACACCTTC
j_gene: TRBJ2-5; v_gene: TRBV19; abundance: many; d_gene: .; len: 15; CDR3aa: CASSNPQGGQETQYF; CDR3nt: TGTGCCAGTAGTAACCCCCAGGGGGGCCAAGAGACCCAGTACTTC
j_gene: TRBJ2-7; v_gene: TRBV2; abundance: once; d_gene: .; len: 13; CDR3aa: CASSGPRTYEQYF; CDR3nt: TGTGCCAGCAGTGGACCACGGACCTACGAGCAGTACTTC
j_gene: TRBJ2-3; v_gene: TRBV12-3/TRBV12-4; abundance: many; d_gene: .; len: 15; CDR3aa: CASSLNRYSTDTQYF; CDR3nt: TGTGCCAGCAGTTTGAACAGGTATAGCACAGATACGCAGTATTTT
j_gene: TRBJ1-5; v_gene: TRBV9; abundance: few; d_gene: .; len: 15; CDR3aa: CASSVAGHSNQPQHF; CDR3nt: TGTGCCAGCAGCGTGGCTGGACATAGCAATCAGCCCCAGCATTTT
j_gene: TRBJ2-1; v_gene: TRBV3-1; abundance: many; d_gene: TRBD2; len: 15; CDR3aa: CASSQAPGLAGEEFF; CDR3nt: TGTGCCAGCAGCCAAGCCCCCGGACTAGCGGGAGAGGAGTTCTTC
j_gene: TRBJ2-5; v_gene: TRBV20-1; abundance: .; d_gene: .; len: 12; CDR3aa: CSARKGAETQYF; CDR3nt: TGCAGTGCTAGAAAAGGCGCAGAGACCCAGTACTTC
j_gene: TRBJ1-3; v_gene: TRBV15; abundance: many; d_gene: .; len: 14; CDR3aa: CATSAGYSGNTIYF; CDR3nt: TGTGCCACCAGCGCTGGGTACTCTGGAAACACCATATATTTT
j_gene: TRBJ2-7; v_gene: TRBV20-1; abundance: many; d_gene: .; len: 14; CDR3aa: CSAGPWGGSYEQYF; CDR3nt: TGCAGTGCGGGACCTTGGGGCGGCAGCTACGAGCAGTACTTC
j_gene: TRBJ2-2; v_gene: TRBV5-1; abundance: many; d_gene: .; len: 14; CDR3aa: CASSLYRRDGELFF; CDR3nt: TGTGCCAGCAGCTTATATCGGCGGGACGGGGAGCTGTTTTTT
j_gene: TRBJ1-4; v_gene: TRBV13; abundance: .; d_gene: TRBD1; len: 15; CDR3aa: CASSLRGGRNEKLFF; CDR3nt: TGTGCCAGCAGCCTCCGAGGGGGCCGGAATGAAAAACTGTTTTTT
j_gene: TRBJ2-1; v_gene: TRBV27; abundance: .; d_gene: .; len: 12; CDR3aa: CASSFARNEQFF; CDR3nt: TGTGCCAGCAGTTTCGCCCGCAATGAGCAGTTCTTC
j_gene: TRBJ2-1; v_gene: TRBV9; abundance: .; d_gene: TRBD1; len: 16; CDR3aa: CASVPGQGEGYNEQFF; CDR3nt: TGTGCCAGCGTGCCGGGACAGGGCGAAGGATACAATGAGCAGTTCTTC
j_gene: TRBJ2-7; v_gene: TRBV12-3/TRBV12-4; abundance: many; d_gene: TRBD2; len: 15; CDR3aa: CASSVWGGPPYEQYF; CDR3nt: TGTGCCAGCAGTGTTTGGGGAGGGCCGCCCTACGAGCAGTACTTC
j_gene: TRBJ1-2; v_gene: TRBV28; abundance: .; d_gene: .; len: 13; CDR3aa: CASSAPQDRDYTF; CDR3nt: TGTGCCAGCAGTGCCCCCCAGGACCGGGACTACACCTTC
j_gene: TRBJ2-1; v_gene: TRBV6-1; abundance: .; d_gene: TRBD2; len: 17; CDR3aa: CASHPLGTSGSGNEQFF; CDR3nt: TGTGCCAGCCATCCACTCGGGACTAGCGGGAGTGGGAATGAGCAGTTCTTC
j_gene: TRBJ1-1; v_gene: TRBV12-3/TRBV12-4; abundance: many; d_gene: .; len: 16; CDR3aa: CASSFRRAGVNTEAFF; CDR3nt: TGTGCCAGCAGTTTTCGACGGGCCGGGGTGAACACTGAAGCTTTCTTT
j_gene: TRBJ2-1; v_gene: TRBV3-1; abundance: many; d_gene: TRBD2; len: 18; CDR3aa: CASSQESLGLAEYNEQFF; CDR3nt: TGTGCCAGCAGCCAAGAATCCCTCGGACTAGCGGAGTACAATGAGCAGTTCTTC
j_gene: TRBJ2-5; v_gene: TRBV10-1; abundance: .; d_gene: .; len: 16; CDR3aa: CASRVAASNTQETQYF; CDR3nt: TGCGCCAGCAGAGTCGCGGCTAGCAATACCCAAGAGACCCAGTACTTC
j_gene: TRBJ1-6; v_gene: TRBV5-1; abundance: many; d_gene: TRBD1; len: 14; CDR3aa: CASSPTGINSPLHF; CDR3nt: TGCGCCAGCAGCCCGACAGGGATAAACTCACCCCTCCACTTT
j_gene: TRBJ2-1; v_gene: TRBV27; abundance: many; d_gene: .; len: 17; CDR3aa: CASSLWPLKTGYNEQFF; CDR3nt: TGTGCCAGCAGTTTATGGCCCCTAAAGACAGGTTACAATGAGCAGTTCTTC
j_gene: TRBJ1-5; v_gene: TRBV5-5; abundance: once; d_gene: .; len: 15; CDR3aa: CASSFSSGGNQPQHF; CDR3nt: TGTGCCAGCAGCTTCTCCTCAGGGGGCAATCAGCCCCAGCATTTT
j_gene: TRBJ2-1; v_gene: TRBV27; abundance: .; d_gene: TRBD2; len: 17; CDR3aa: CASSLYPAGGTYNEQFF; CDR3nt: TGTGCCAGCAGTTTATATCCAGCGGGAGGAACCTACAATGAGCAGTTCTTC